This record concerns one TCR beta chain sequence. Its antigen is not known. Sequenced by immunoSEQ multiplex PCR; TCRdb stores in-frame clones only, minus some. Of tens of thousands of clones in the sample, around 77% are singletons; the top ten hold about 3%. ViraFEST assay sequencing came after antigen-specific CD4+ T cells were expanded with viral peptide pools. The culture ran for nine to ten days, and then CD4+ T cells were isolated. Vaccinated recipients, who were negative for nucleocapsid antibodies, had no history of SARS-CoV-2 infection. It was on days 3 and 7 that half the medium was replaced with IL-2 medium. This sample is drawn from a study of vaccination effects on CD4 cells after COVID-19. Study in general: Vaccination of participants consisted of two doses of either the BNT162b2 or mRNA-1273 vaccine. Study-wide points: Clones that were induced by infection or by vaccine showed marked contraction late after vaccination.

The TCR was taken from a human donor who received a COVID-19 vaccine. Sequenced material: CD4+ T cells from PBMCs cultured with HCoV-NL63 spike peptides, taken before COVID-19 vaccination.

The CDR3 protein is CASRLTGHNGHNEQFF. In nucleotides, the CDR3 is TGTGCCAGCAGACTGACAGGTCATAACGGCCACAATGAGCAGTTCTTC. The rearrangement uses TRBV7-2 and TRBJ2-1; D is perhaps TRBD1 (6 bases). Germline CDR1 and CDR2: SGHTA and FQGNSA. CDR3 length: 16 amino acids. The V gene lost 6 bases and the J gene lost 5 bases, with 20 bases spanning the gap.